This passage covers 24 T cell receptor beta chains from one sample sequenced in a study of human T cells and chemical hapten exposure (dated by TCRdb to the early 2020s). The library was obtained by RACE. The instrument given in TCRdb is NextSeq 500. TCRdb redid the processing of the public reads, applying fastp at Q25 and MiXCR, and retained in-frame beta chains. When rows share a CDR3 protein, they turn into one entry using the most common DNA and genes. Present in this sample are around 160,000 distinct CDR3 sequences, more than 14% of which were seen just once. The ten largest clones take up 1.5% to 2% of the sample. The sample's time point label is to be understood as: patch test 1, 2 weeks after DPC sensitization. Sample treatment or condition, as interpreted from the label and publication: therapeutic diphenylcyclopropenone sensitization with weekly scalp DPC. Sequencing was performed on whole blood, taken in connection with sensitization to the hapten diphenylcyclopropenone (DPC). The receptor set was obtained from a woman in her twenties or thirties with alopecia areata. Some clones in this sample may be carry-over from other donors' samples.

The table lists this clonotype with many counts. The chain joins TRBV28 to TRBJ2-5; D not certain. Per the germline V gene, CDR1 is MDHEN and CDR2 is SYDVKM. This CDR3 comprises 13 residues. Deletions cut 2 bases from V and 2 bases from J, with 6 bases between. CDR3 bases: TGTGCCAGCAGTTTAGGTCTACAAGAGACCCAGTACTTC. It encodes CASSLGLQETQYF. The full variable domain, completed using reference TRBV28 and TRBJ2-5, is DVKVTQSSRYLVKRTGEKVFLECVQDMDHENMFWYRQDPGLGLRLIYFSYDVKMKEKGDIPEGYSVSREKKERFSLILESASTNQTSMYLCASSLGLQETQYFGPGTRLLVL.

The CDR3 here is CAISRDRVNTIYF. As DNA, the CDR3 is TGTGCCATATCACGGGACAGGGTGAACACCATATATTTT. The gene calls are TRBV10-3 and TRBJ1-3; 9 bases align to TRBD1. Germline V lookup: CDR1 ENHRY, CDR2 SYGVKD. The CDR3 sequence is 13 residues long. The junction had 7 bases not matched to a gene; V was cut back by 9 bases and J by 7 bases.

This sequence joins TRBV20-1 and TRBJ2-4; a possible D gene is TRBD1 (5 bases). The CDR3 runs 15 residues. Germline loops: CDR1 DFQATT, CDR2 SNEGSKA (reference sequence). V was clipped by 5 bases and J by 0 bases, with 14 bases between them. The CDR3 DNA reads TGCAGTGCTCCCGAGTGGGGCTTAGCCAAAAACATTCAGTACTTC. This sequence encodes CSAPEWGLAKNIQYF.

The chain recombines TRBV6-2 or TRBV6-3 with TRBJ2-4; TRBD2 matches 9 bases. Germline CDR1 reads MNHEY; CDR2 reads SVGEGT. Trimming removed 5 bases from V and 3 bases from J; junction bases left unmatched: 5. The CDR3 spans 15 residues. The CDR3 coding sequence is TGTGCCAGCAGTCGCGGGAGGGCGATCAAAAACATTCAGTACTTC. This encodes CASSRGRAIKNIQYF.

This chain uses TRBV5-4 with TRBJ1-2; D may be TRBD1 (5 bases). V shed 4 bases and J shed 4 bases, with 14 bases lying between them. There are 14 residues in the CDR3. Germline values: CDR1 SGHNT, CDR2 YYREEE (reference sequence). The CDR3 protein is CASSGAPGSYGYTF. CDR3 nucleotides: TGTGCCAGCAGCGGGGCTCCCGGAAGCTATGGCTACACCTTC.

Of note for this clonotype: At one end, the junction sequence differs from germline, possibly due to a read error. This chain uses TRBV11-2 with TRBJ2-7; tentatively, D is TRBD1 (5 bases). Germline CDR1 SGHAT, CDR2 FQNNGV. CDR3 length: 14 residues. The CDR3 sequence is CAGSFSFAGNEQYF. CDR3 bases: TGTGCCGGCAGCTTCAGCTTCGCAGGGAACGAGCAGTACTTC.

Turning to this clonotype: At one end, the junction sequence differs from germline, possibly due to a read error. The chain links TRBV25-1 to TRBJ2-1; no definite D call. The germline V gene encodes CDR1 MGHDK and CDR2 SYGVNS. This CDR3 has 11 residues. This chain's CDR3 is CASSESRWVVF. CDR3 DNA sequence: TGTGCCAGCAGTGAATCCCGGTGGGTCGTCTTC.

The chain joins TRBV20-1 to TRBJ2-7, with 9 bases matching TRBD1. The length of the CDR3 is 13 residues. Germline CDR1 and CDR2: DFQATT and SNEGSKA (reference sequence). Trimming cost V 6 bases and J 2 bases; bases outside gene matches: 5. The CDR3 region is CSANRGRAYEQYF. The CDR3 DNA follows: TGCAGTGCAAACAGGGGGCGAGCCTACGAGCAGTACTTC.

The CDR3 DNA follows: TGTGCCAGCAGCTTAGGTCATGGCGGGGGGGTGTTGACGCAGTATTTT. Translation gives CASSLGHGGGVLTQYF. The gene calls are TRBV7-8 and TRBJ2-3; 9 bases agree with TRBD2. V lost 1 base and J lost 9; bases outside the gene matches: 11. This CDR3 spans 16 amino acids. The germline V gene encodes CDR1 SGHVS and CDR2 FQNEAQ.

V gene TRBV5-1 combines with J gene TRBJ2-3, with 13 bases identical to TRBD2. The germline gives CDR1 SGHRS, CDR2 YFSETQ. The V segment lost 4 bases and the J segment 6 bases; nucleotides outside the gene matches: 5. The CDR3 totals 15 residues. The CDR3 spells CASSTGLAGVDTQYF. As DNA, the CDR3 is TGCGCCAGCAGCACCGGACTAGCGGGGGTTGATACGCAGTATTTT.

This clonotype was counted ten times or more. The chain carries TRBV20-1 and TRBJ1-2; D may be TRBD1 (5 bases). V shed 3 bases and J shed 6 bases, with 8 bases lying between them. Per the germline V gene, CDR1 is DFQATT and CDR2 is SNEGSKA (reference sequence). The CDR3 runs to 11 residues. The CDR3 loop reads CSARGGHGYTF. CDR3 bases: TGCAGTGCTAGGGGGGGTCATGGCTACACCTTC.

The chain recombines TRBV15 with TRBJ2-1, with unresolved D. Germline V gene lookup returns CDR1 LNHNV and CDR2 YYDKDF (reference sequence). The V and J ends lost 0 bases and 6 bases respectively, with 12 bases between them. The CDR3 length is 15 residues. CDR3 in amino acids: CATSRDFVDGNEQFF. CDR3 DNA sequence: TGTGCCACCAGCAGAGACTTTGTAGACGGCAATGAGCAGTTCTTC.

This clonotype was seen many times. In DNA, the CDR3 is TGTGCCAGCAGTTCCCAGACAGGACTTTCCTACGAGCAGTACTTC. Its protein product is CASSSQTGLSYEQYF. The V and J genes are TRBV6-6 and TRBJ2-7; D might be TRBD1 (6 bases). The V gene lost 4 bases and the J gene lost 1 base, with 14 bases spanning the gap. CDR1 MNHNY and CDR2 SVGAGI come from the germline V gene (reference sequence). The CDR3 has 15 residues.

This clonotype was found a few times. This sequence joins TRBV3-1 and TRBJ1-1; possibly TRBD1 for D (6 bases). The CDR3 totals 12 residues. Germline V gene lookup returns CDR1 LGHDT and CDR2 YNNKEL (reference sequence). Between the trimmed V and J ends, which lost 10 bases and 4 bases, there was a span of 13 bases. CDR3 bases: TGTGCCACCCAGGGGCTGGGCACTGAAGCTTTCTTT. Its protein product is CATQGLGTEAFF.

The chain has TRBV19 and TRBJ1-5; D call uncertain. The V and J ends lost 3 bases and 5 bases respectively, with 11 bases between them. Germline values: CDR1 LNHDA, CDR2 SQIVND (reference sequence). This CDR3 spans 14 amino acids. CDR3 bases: TGTGCCAGTAGTATCCGACACTTATATCAGCCCCAGCATTTT. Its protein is CASSIRHLYQPQHF.

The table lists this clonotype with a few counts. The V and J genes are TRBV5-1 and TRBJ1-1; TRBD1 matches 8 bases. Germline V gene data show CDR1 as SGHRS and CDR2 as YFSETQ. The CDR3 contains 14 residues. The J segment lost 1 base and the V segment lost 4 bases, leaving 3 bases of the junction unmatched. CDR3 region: CASSAGTGNTEAFF. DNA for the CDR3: TGCGCCAGCAGCGCCGGGACAGGGAACACTGAAGCTTTCTTT.

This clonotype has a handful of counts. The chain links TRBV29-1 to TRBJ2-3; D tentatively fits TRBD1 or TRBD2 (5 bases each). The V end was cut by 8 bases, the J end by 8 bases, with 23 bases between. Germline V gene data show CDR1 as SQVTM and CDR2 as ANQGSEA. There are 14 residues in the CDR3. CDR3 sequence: CSSQRDVGVGTQYF. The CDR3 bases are TGCAGCTCGCAACGGGACGTAGGGGTCGGTACGCAGTATTTT.

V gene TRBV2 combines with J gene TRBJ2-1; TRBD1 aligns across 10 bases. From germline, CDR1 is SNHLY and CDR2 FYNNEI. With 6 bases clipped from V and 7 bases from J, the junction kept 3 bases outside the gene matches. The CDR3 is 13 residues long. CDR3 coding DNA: TGTGCCAGCAGGACAGGGGGCTTGAATGAGCAGTTCTTC. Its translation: CASRTGGLNEQFF.

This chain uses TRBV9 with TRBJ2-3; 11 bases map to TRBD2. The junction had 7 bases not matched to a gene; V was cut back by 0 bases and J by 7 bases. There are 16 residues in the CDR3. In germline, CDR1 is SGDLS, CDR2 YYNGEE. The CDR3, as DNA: TGTGCCAGCAGCGTAGATGCTAGCGGGGGGCACCATACGCAGTATTTT. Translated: CASSVDASGGHHTQYF.

CDR3 residues: CASSVRVNTGELFF. Written as DNA, the CDR3 is TGTGCCAGCAGCGTTAGGGTGAACACCGGGGAGCTGTTTTTT. The rearrangement joins TRBV9 to TRBJ2-2; no definite D call. The V gene's germline CDR1 is SGDLS and CDR2 YYNGEE. There are 14 residues in the CDR3. V was trimmed by 2 bases and J by 1 base, leaving 6 bases between them.

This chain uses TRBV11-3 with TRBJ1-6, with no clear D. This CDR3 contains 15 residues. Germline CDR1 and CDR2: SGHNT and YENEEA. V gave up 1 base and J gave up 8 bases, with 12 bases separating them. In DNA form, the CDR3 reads TGTGCCAGCAGCTTAGTAAGAGGATTGGATTCACCCCTCCACTTT. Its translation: CASSLVRGLDSPLHF.

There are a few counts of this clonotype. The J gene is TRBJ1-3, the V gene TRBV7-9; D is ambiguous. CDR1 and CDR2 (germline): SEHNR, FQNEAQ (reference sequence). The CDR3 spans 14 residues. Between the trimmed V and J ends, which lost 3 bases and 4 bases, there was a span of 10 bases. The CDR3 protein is CASSLVNIGNTIYF. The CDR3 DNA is TGTGCCAGCAGCTTGGTGAATATCGGAAACACCATATATTTT.

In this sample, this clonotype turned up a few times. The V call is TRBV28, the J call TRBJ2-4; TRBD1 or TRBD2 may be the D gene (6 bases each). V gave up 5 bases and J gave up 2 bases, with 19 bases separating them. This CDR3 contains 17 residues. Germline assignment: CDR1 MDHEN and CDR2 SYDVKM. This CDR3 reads CASSTPGAGGTKNIQYF. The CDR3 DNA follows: TGTGCCAGCAGTACCCCGGGGGCCGGTGGGACCAAAAACATTCAGTACTTC.

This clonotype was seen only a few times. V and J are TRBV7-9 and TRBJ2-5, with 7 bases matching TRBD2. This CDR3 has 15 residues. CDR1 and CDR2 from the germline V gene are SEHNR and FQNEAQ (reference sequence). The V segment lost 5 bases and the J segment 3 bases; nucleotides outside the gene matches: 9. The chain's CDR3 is CASSPQSSGKETQYF. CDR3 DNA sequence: TGTGCCAGCAGCCCCCAATCCAGCGGGAAAGAGACCCAGTACTTC.